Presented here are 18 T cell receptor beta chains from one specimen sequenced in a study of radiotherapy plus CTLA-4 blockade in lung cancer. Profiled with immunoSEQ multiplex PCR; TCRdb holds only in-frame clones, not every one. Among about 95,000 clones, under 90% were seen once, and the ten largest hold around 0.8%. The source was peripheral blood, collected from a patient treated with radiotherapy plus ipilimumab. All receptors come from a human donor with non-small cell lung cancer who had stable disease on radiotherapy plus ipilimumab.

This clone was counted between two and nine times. The CDR3 loop is CAWSHQGGYEQYF. In DNA, the CDR3 is TGTGCCTGGAGTCATCAGGGAGGCTACGAGCAGTACTTC. The rearrangement uses TRBV30 and TRBJ2-7, with D possibly matching TRBD2 (6 bases). The germline V and J ends were trimmed by 2 bases and 3 bases, with 11 bases remaining between them. This CDR3 comprises 13 residues. The germline V gene encodes CDR1 GTSNPN and CDR2 SVGIG (reference sequence).

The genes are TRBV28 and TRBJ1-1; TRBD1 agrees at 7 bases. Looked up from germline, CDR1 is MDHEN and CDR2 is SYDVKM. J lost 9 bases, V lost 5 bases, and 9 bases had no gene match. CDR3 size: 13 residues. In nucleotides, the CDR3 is TGTGCCAGCAGTGACCCCGGGACAGCTAAAGCTTTCTTT. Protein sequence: CASSDPGTAKAFF. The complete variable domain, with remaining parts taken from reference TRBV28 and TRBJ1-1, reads DVKVTQSSRYLVKRTGEKVFLECVQDMDHENMFWYRQDPGLGLRLIYFSYDVKMKEKGDIPEGYSVSREKKERFSLILESASTNQTSMYLCASSDPGTAKAFFGQGTRLTVV.

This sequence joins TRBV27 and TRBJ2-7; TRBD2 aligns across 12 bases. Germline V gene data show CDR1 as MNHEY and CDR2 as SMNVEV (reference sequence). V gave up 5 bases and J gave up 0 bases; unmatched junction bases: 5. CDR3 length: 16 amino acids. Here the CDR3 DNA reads TGTGCCAGCAGTGCTACTAGCGGGGGGAGCTCCTACGAGCAGTACTTC. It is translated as CASSATSGGSSYEQYF.

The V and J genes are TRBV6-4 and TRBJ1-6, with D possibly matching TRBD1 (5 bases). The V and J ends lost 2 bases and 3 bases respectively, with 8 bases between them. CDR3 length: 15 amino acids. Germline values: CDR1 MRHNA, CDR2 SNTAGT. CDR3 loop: CASSDPTVYNSPLHF. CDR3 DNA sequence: TGTGCCAGCAGTGACCCGACAGTCTATAATTCACCCCTCCACTTT.

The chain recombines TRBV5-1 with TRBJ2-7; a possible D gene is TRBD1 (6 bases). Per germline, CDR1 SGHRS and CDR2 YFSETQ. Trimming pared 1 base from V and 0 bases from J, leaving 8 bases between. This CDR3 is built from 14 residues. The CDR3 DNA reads TGCGCCAGCAGCTTGTTGGGACACTCCTACGAGCAGTACTTC. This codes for CASSLLGHSYEQYF.

CDR3 bases: TGTGCCAGCAGCGGGCAGCTTAACTATGGCTACACCTTC. This codes for CASSGQLNYGYTF. J is TRBJ1-2 and V is TRBV7-9; no firm D call. Trimming removed 5 bases at V and 1 base at J, with 8 bases between. Germline-derived CDR1 and CDR2 are SEHNR and FQNEAQ (reference sequence). CDR3 length equals 13 residues.

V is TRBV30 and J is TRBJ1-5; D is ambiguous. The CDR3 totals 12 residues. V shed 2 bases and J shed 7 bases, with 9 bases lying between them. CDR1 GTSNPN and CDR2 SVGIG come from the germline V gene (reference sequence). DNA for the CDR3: TGTGCCTGGAGTATGGATTCCCAGCCCCAGCATTTT. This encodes CAWSMDSQPQHF.

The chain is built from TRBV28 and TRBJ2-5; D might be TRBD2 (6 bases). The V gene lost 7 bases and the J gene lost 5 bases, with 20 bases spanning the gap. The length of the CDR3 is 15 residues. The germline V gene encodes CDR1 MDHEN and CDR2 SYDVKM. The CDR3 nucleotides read TGTGCCAGCAACCCGACGGGCCAAGGGAGGGAGACCCAGTACTTC. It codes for CASNPTGQGRETQYF. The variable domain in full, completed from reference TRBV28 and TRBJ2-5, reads DVKVTQSSRYLVKRTGEKVFLECVQDMDHENMFWYRQDPGLGLRLIYFSYDVKMKEKGDIPEGYSVSREKKERFSLILESASTNQTSMYLCASNPTGQGRETQYFGPGTRLLVL.

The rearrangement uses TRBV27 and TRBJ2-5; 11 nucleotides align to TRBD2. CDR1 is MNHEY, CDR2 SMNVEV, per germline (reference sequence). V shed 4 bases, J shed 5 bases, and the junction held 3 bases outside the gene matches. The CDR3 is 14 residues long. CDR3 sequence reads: CASSSLAGAETQYF. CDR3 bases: TGTGCCAGCAGTTCACTAGCGGGGGCGGAGACCCAGTACTTC.

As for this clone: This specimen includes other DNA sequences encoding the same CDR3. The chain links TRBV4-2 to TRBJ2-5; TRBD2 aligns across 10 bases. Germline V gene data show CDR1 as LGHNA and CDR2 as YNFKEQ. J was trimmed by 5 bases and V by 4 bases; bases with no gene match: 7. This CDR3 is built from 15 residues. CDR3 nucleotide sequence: TGTGCCAGCAGCCCGAGCGGGGGGGCCGAGGAGACCCAGTACTTC. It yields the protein CASSPSGGAEETQYF.

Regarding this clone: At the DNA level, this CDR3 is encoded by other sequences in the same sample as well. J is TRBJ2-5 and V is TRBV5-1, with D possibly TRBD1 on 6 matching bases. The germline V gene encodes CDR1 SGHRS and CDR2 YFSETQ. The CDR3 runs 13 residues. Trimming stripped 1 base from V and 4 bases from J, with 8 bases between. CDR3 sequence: CASSLTGRETQYF. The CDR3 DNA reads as TGCGCCAGCAGCTTGACAGGGCGAGAGACCCAGTACTTC.

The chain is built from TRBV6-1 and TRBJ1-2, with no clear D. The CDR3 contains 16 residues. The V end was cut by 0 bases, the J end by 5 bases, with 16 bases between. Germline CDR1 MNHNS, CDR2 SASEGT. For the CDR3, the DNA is TGTGCCAGCAGTGAAGCCTGGACCGGGAGACTATATGGCTACACCTTC. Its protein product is CASSEAWTGRLYGYTF.

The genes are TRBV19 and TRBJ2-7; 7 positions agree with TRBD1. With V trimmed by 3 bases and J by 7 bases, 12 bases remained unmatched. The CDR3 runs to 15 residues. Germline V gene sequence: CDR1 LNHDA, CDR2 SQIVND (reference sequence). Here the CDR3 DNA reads TGTGCCAGTAGTATGAGTCGAGAGGGGGCGCGGGAGCAGTACTTC. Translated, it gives CASSMSREGAREQYF.

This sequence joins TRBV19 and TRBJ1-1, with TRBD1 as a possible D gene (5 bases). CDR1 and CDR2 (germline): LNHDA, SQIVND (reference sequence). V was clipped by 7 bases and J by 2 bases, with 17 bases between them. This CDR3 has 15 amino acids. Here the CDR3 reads CASKSAGTYNTEAFF. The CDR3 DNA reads TGTGCCAGTAAGTCCGCCGGGACCTATAACACTGAAGCTTTCTTT. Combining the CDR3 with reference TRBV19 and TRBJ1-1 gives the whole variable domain DGGITQSPKYLFRKEGQNVTLSCEQNLNHDAMYWYRQDPGQGLRLIYYSQIVNDFQKGDIAEGYSVSREKKESFPLTVTSAQKNPTAFYLCASKSAGTYNTEAFFGQGTRLTVV.

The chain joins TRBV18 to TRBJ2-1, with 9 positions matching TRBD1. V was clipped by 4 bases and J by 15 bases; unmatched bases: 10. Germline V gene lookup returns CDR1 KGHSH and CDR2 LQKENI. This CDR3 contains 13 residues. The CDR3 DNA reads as TGTGCCAGCTCACTAAAACCCGACAGGGGGGGGTTCTTC. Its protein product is CASSLKPDRGGFF.

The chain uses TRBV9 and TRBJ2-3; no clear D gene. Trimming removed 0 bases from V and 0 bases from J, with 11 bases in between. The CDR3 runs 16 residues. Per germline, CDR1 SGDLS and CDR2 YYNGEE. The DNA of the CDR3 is TGTGCCAGCAGCGTAGGGGGAAAGGGAAGCACAGATACGCAGTATTTT. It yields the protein CASSVGGKGSTDTQYF.

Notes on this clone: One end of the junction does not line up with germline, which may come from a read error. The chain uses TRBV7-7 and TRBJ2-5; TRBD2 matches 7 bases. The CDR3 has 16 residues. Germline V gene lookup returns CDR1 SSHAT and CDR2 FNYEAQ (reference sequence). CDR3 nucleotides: TGTGCTAGCAGCCCTAATCAAATAGCGGGCCAAGAGACCCAGTACTTC. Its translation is CASSPNQIAGQETQYF.

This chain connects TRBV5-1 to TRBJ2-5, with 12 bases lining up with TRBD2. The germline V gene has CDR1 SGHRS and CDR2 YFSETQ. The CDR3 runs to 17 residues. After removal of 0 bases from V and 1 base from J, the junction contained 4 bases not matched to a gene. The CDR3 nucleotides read TGCGCCAGCAGCTTGGTGACTAGCGGGAGAGGCCAAGAGACCCAGTACTTC. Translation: CASSLVTSGRGQETQYF.